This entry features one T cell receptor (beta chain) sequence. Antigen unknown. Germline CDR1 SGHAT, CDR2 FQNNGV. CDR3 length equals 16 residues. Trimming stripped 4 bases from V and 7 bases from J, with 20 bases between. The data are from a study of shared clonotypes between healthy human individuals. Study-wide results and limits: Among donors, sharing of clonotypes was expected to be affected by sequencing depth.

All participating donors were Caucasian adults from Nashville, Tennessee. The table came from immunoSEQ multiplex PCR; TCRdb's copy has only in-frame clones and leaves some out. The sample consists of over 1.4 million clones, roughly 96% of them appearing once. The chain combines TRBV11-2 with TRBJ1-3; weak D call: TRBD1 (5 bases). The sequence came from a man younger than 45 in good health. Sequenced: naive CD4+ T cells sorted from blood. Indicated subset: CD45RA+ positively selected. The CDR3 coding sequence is TGTGCCAGCAGCTCGGAGTGGTCAGGGCGGAGGAACACCATATATTTT. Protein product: CASSSEWSGRRNTIYF.